The present entry profiles one T cell receptor (beta chain) with its context. Between the trimmed V and J ends, which lost 2 bases and 4 bases, there was a span of 7 bases. CDR1 is MNHEY and CDR2 is SMNVEV in the germline V gene (reference sequence). The CDR3 contains 13 residues. The source of the sample is a study of shared clonotypes between healthy human individuals. TCRdb's table, derived via immunoSEQ multiplex PCR, lists solely in-frame clones and lacks some. The sample gives 2 million to 2.5 million clones, approximately 94% of which show up once; roughly 0.13% is in the top ten. The sequenced material came from naive CD4+ T cells sorted from blood. Stated subset: CD45RA+ positively selected. The TCR was taken from a man aged 18 to 29 in good health. The rearrangement links TRBV27 to TRBJ2-3, with D unresolved. This chain's CDR3 is CASSLRPADTQYF. The CDR3 DNA reads as TGTGCCAGCAGTTTAAGGCCGGCAGATACGCAGTATTTT.